These 4 T cell receptor beta chains share one sample of origin, sequenced in a study of shared clonotypes between healthy human individuals. Sequencing used immunoSEQ multiplex PCR; TCRdb keeps in-frame clones, though not all of them. The sample consists of a few hundred thousand clones, 95% to 98% of them appearing once. Sequenced input: naive CD4+ T cells sorted from blood. Specified subset: CD45RA+ positively selected. These receptor sequences come from a woman in her twenties or thirties in good health.

The rearrangement uses TRBV19 and TRBJ2-2, with D maybe TRBD1 (5 bases). CDR1 and CDR2 (germline): LNHDA, SQIVND (reference sequence). This CDR3 spans 18 amino acids. The V and J ends lost 5 bases and 4 bases respectively, with 23 bases between them. Here the CDR3 reads CASSLSRVQGSGTGELFF. CDR3 DNA: TGTGCCAGTAGTCTCTCCCGGGTCCAGGGATCGGGCACCGGGGAGCTGTTTTTT. The entire variable domain, with the rest obtained from reference TRBV19 and TRBJ2-2, is as follows: DGGITQSPKYLFRKEGQNVTLSCEQNLNHDAMYWYRQDPGQGLRLIYYSQIVNDFQKGDIAEGYSVSREKKESFPLTVTSAQKNPTAFYLCASSLSRVQGSGTGELFFGEGSRLTVL.

Regarding this clone: The identical CDR3 is also encoded by other nucleotide sequences in the sample. The V gene is TRBV5-1, the J gene TRBJ1-2, with D possibly matching TRBD1 (5 bases). CDR1 is SGHRS and CDR2 is YFSETQ in the germline V gene. V was shortened by 0 bases and J by 1 base, with 7 bases between the two germline ends. The CDR3 totals 14 residues. CDR3 nucleotides: TGCGCCAGCAGCTTGGAGCAGGGTAACTATGGCTACACCTTC. It encodes CASSLEQGNYGYTF.

The chain uses TRBV28 and TRBJ1-2, with no clear D. Trimming stripped 6 bases from V and 3 bases from J, with 8 bases between. The CDR3 spans 12 residues. Germline-derived CDR1 and CDR2 are MDHEN and SYDVKM. DNA of the CDR3: TGTGCCAGCAGCCAACCTGACTATGGCTACACCTTC. Its protein product is CASSQPDYGYTF.

This sequence joins TRBV28 and TRBJ2-4; D may match TRBD1 or TRBD2 (5 bases each). The V gene's germline CDR1 is MDHEN and CDR2 SYDVKM. Deletions cut 6 bases from V and 0 bases from J, with 18 bases between. The CDR3 has 17 residues. The chain's CDR3 is CASSPGRKLLAKNIQYF. In DNA form, the CDR3 reads TGTGCCAGCAGCCCGGGACGGAAATTACTAGCCAAAAACATTCAGTACTTC.